This T cell receptor (beta chain) appears in the sequencing data of a study of blood T cell repertoires in COVID-19. In the study overall: Material from acute and convalescent COVID-19 was sourced from the United States, Italy and Spain.

Deletions cut 8 bases from V and 5 bases from J, with 15 bases between. The CDR3 runs to 13 residues. Germline V lookup: CDR1 LNHDA, CDR2 SQIVND (reference sequence). Sequencing used immunoSEQ multiplex PCR; TCRdb keeps in-frame clones, though not all of them. The data hold 100,000 to 150,000 clones, with roughly 90% observed a single time. This receptor was taken from a man in his sixties or seventies with active COVID-19. Sequences were obtained from peripheral blood. The V gene is TRBV19, the J gene TRBJ1-1; the D is unclear. The chain's CDR3 is CASQPAKRTEAFF. Here the CDR3 DNA reads TGTGCCAGTCAACCCGCTAAGCGGACTGAAGCTTTCTTT.